Below, one T cell receptor beta chain is given with its context. Its antigen target is currently unknown. No quality values exist for individual bases; no much larger clone is one base distant. The data were taken from a study of blood T cell repertoires in COVID-19 (dated by TCRdb to 2020 to 2021). Regarding the study in general: The collaborator samples originated in the United States, Italy and Spain and spanned the acute and convalescent phases of COVID-19. The prospective study material was composed of cDNA or gDNA derived from T cells, B-cell-depleted T cells, or PBMCs. Subjects who had been exposed to COVID-19, were actively infected with it, or had recovered from it provided the deeply sampled blood TCRbeta repertoires that made up the dataset. The repertoires were released in a freely available public database intended as a resource for research on the immune response to SARS-CoV-2. The samples were drawn from the first 160 participants of the ongoing ImmuneRACE study and from 1,254 subjects provided by 6 global collaborators. A de-identified subject ID, COVID-19 status, age in years and sex were almost always included in the sample metadata. Where HLA class I and class II types were available, the types were taken from metadata supplied by the sample provider, not from assay-based typing.

The CDR3 contains 17 residues, cysteine and phenylalanine counted. Left in the record is the CDR3 DNA by itself, 51 bases read in frame from the first base. The germline V gene specifies MDHEN as CDR1 and SYDVKM as CDR2. Between the V and J ends, shortened by 8 bases and 5 bases respectively, the junction contains 22 bases. A second Seattle source provided samples from volunteer blood donors who had recovered from COVID-19. The collaborating institutions used their own protocols to collect whole blood in K2EDTA tubes. For TCRbeta analysis, collaborators shipped samples as frozen whole blood, isolated PBMCs, or DNA extracted from either of those sample types. TCRbeta CDR3 regions were amplified from genomic DNA by means of the immunoSEQ Assay, a bias-controlled multiplex PCR. Concerning the study's data processing: Nucleated cell counts per sample were estimated from amplification of reference gene primers within the assay. To quantify the absolute abundance of each unique TCRbeta CDR3 rearrangement, sequence reads were collapsed and filtered. For each sample, productive Simpson clonality was calculated as the square root of Simpson's diversity index over productive rearrangements. Sourced from immuneACCESS, this table was stored by TCRdb with only in-frame sequences that have V and J called. A share of the clones is absent; for the studies checked, an unresolved V gene accounts for under half, and the remainder has no known explanation. For V, J and clone size, that table is used; D and trimming come from the DNA. The sample has around 260,000 clones on record, over 80% of them singletons. The top ten hold 3.5% to 5.5% of the sample.

Here is what the overall study found, with its caveats: The quantity of clinical and demographic metadata differed by source and by participant and was supplied without curation.

The sample consisted of peripheral blood. This chain joins TRBV28 to TRBJ1-6, and perhaps TRBD1 as D gene, on 6 matching bases. The TCR originated in a man aged 55 to 70 who had recovered from COVID-19. The sequence in DNA is TGTGCCAGCTCGTTCAGGGGAGGGCGAAGACATAATTCACCCCTCCACTTT. It is translated as CASSFRGGRRHNSPLHF.